This T cell receptor beta chain came from a study of tumor and adjacent non-tumor tissue in lung cancer. Broader study findings: Significantly higher TCR diversity was found in tumor than normal lung. Tumor TCR diversity, when higher, was linked to shorter survival.

Concerning this clonotype itself: Its cognate antigen is unknown. An end of the junction differs from the germline gene, which may be a read error.

This sample's RNA came from whole unsorted tissue. Chemotherapy-naive patients with new lung cancer underwent thoracic surgery in China, August–November 2014. The CDR3 covers 15 residues. Germline values: CDR1 MNHNS, CDR2 SASEGT. TCRbeta libraries were built with three rounds of nested PCR, modified from ARM-PCR. TCRdb re-called the multiplex PCR reads through MiXCR, storing one row per CDR3 protein. The data show fewer than 85,000 distinct CDR3 sequences, 60% to 75% seen once. The receptor was derived from a man aged 55-75 years with non-small cell lung cancer. Sequenced input: lung tumor tissue. The V call is TRBV6-1, the J call TRBJ2-2; 10 nucleotides align to TRBD2. In nucleotides, the CDR3 is TGTGCCAGCAGTGAAAGCGGGAGGGTTGGCGGGGAGCTGTTCTTT. Translated: CASSESGRVGGELFF.